This TCR beta chain was captured in a study of blood T cell repertoires in COVID-19. Study summary: Whether acute or convalescent, the COVID-19 samples came from the United States, Italy and Spain. T cells, B-cell-depleted T cells, or PBMCs provided the cDNA or gDNA that served as material.

This CDR3 region has 17 residues. Germline CDR1 SGHNT, CDR2 YYREEE (reference sequence). Trimming at V came to 4 bases and at J to 0 bases, leaving 12 bases not matched to a gene. Per the authors' pipeline: From reference gene primer amplification, estimates of nucleated cell counts were derived. The assay was immunoSEQ multiplex PCR, and TCRdb's table has in-frame clones only and misses some. V, J and clone size were drawn from that table, and D and trimming were deduced from the DNA. The data show 40,000 to 45,000 clones, with over 90% seen just once and around 5% held by the top ten. The sequence derives from a human donor in a cohort sampled during active COVID-19. The source material was peripheral blood. V is TRBV5-4 and J is TRBJ1-2, with 7 bases lining up with TRBD1. CDR3 bases: TGTGCCAGCAGCCCAAGACCCCACAGGGGCTCTAACTATGGCTACACCTTC. It translates to CASSPRPHRGSNYGYTF.